The rows below give T cell receptor gamma chains drawn from one sample of a study of Vδ1+ human thymocytes. TCRdb re-called the multiplex PCR reads using CATT. Found here are over 20,000 gamma-chain clones, about 13% of them singletons; the top ten hold 1.9%. What was sequenced was Vdelta1+ gamma-delta thymocytes from the thymus. Receptor source: a child younger than two who had congenital heart surgery. CDR3s include the opening cysteine and the closing phenylalanine or tryptophan. Some rows have no size entry. The others give once, few or many, or a class for an expanded clone.

size	V	length	J	CDR3	DNA
few	TRGV8	13	TRGJP1	CATWDLAGWFKIF	TGTGCCACCTGGGACCTCGCTGGTTGGTTCAAGATATTT
.	TRGV2	11	TRGJ1/TRGJ2	CATWDEDKKLF	TGTGCCACCTGGGACGAAGATAAGAAACTCTTT
.	TRGV3	14	TRGJ1/TRGJ2	CATWDTRNYYKKLF	TGTGCCACCTGGGACACCAGGAATTATTATAAGAAACTCTTT
few	TRGV4	14	TRGJP2	CATWDEGSDWIKTF	TGTGCCACCTGGGATGAAGGAAGTGATTGGATCAAGACGTTT
.	TRGV4	15	TRGJ1/TRGJ2	CATWGEAYRSYKKLF	TGTGCCACCTGGGGTGAAGCGTATCGCTCTTATAAGAAACTCTTT
.	TRGV4	15	TRGJP2	CATWDHPSSDWIKTF	TGCGCCACCTGGGACCACCCCAGTAGTGATTGGATCAAGACGTTT
.	TRGV4	15	TRGJP2	CATWDGLLSDWIKTF	TGTGCCACCTGGGATGGGCTTTTGAGTGATTGGATCAAGACGTTT
.	TRGV4	13	TRGJ1/TRGJ2	CATWTFRYYKKLF	TGTGCCACCTGGACCTTTAGGTATTATAAGAAACTCTTT
.	TRGV4	14	TRGJ1/TRGJ2	CATWGTLNYYKKLF	TGTGCCACCTGGGGGACTCTGAATTATTATAAGAAACTCTTT
.	TRGV4	13	TRGJ1/TRGJ2	CATWDAARYKKLF	TGTGCCACCTGGGATGCCGCCCGATATAAGAAACTCTTT
.	TRGV5	16	TRGJP1	CATWDRPDHSGWFKIF	TGTGCCACCTGGGACAGGCCAGACCACTCTGGTTGGTTCAAGATATTT
.	TRGV9	10	TRGJ1/TRGJ2	CALWEVWNLF	TGTGCCTTGTGGGAGGTGTGGAATCTCTTT
.	TRGV9	13	TRGJ1/TRGJ2	CALWDEHYYKKLF	TGTGCCTTGTGGGATGAACATTATTATAAGAAACTCTTT
.	TRGV8	15	TRGJP1	CATWDRRGTGWFKIF	TGTGCCACCTGGGATAGGCGTGGCACTGGTTGGTTCAAGATATTT
.	TRGV4	12	TRGJ1/TRGJ2	CATWELYYKKLF	TGTGCCACCTGGGAGCTTTATTATAAGAAACTCTTT
few	TRGV4	10	TRGJ1/TRGJ2	CATWDKKKLF	TGTGCCACCTGGGACAAAAAGAAACTCTTT
few	TRGV9	13	TRGJ1/TRGJ2	CALWEASYYKKLF	TGTGCCTTGTGGGAGGCATCTTATTATAAGAAACTCTTT
.	TRGV8	16	TRGJP	CATWALQELGKKIKVF	TGTGCCACCTGGGCCCTGCAAGAGTTGGGCAAAAAAATCAAGGTATTT